This TCR beta chain was obtained from a study of CD8 T cells in Susac syndrome. The authors carried out high-throughput sequencing of TCR beta. They applied it to CD8+ and CD4+ T cells obtained from blood. CDR1 and CDR2 (germline): SQVTM, ANQGSEA. Trimming shortened V by 3 bases and J by 4 bases, and 9 bases separated the two germline ends. The CDR3 consists of 12 residues. With random hexamers, reverse transcription was performed on roughly 0.5 to 1 ug of RNA. With immunoSEQ multiplex PCR, TCR beta CDR3 was amplified across 54 Vbeta and 13 Jbeta. TCRdb ran MiXCR on the immunoSEQ multiplex PCR reads and lists one entry per CDR3 protein. Here the sample spans around 160,000 distinct CDR3 sequences, roughly 95% being singletons.

Sequenced sample: CD4+ T cells from PBMCs. The sequence was obtained from a human donor in good health. The V and J genes are TRBV29-1 and TRBJ1-2; unclear D gene. As DNA, the CDR3 is TGCAGCGTTGAGCGGCAGATCTATGGCTACACCTTC. This sequence encodes CSVERQIYGYTF.